Shown below are 14 T cell receptor beta chains from a single sample sequenced in a study of T-cell reconstitution after alpha-beta-depleted transplantation in children. It was with unique molecular identifiers that the TCRbeta library was prepared. TCRdb processed the PCR reads anew with MiXCR; each CDR3 protein has one entry. Of about 540,000 distinct CDR3 sequences listed, approximately 20% are singletons. Sequenced material: PBMCs from the stem cell graft donor, taken from the stem cell graft. The receptors shown here come from a human donor who donated a stem cell graft to a child with acute lymphoblastic leukemia.

The sample holds a few counts of this clonotype. V usage is TRBV5-1 and J usage is TRBJ2-1, with TRBD1 matching 8 bases. CDR3 size: 13 residues. The V segment lost 10 bases and the J segment 8 bases; nucleotides outside the gene matches: 11. Germline V gene sequence: CDR1 SGHRS, CDR2 YFSETQ. Written as DNA, the CDR3 is TGCGCCGGAGCGGTCGGGACAGGTTATGAGCAGTTCTTC. Protein sequence: CAGAVGTGYEQFF.

This clonotype was seen a few times. The chain is built from TRBV4-1 and TRBJ1-5, with TRBD1 as a possible D gene (6 bases). The germline V and J ends were trimmed by 1 base and 3 bases, with 16 bases remaining between them. Germline lookup yields CDR1 MGHRA and CDR2 YSYEKL. This CDR3 has 17 amino acids. The DNA of the CDR3 is TGCGCCAGCAGCCAAGTAAAAACAGGGAGGTACAATCAGCCCCAGCATTTT. This translates into CASSQVKTGRYNQPQHF.

V is TRBV12-3 or TRBV12-4 and J is TRBJ1-5; TRBD1 agrees at 7 bases. The V gene end was trimmed by 4 bases and the J gene end by 6 bases; junction bases not matched to a gene: 9. This CDR3 contains 15 residues. The CDR3 spells CASSSGAPGGQPQHF. The CDR3 DNA is TGTGCCAGCAGTTCCGGGGCTCCAGGGGGTCAGCCCCAGCATTTT.

This clonotype has only a few counts. The chain recombines TRBV5-1 with TRBJ2-7; D is undetermined. The CDR3 spans 13 residues. CDR1 and CDR2 from the germline V gene are SGHRS and YFSETQ. The V end was cut by 4 bases, the J end by 4 bases, with 12 bases between. The CDR3 loop reads CASSLLLGYEQYF. DNA of the CDR3: TGCGCCAGCAGCCTTCTCCTAGGTTACGAGCAGTACTTC.

V and J are TRBV29-1 and TRBJ2-7; the D call may be TRBD1 or TRBD2 (6 bases each). The CDR3 runs to 14 residues. CDR1 is SQVTM, CDR2 ANQGSEA, per germline. Here the CDR3 reads CRRTGAPTFYEQYF. The DNA for the CDR3 is TGCAGGAGAACGGGGGCCCCTACCTTCTACGAGCAGTACTTC.

Only a few counts were recorded for this clonotype. The rearrangement uses TRBV24-1 and TRBJ1-2; the D gene is possibly TRBD1 (5 bases). Trimming took off 2 bases at V and 5 bases at J, with 11 bases between the two ends. The CDR3 length is 14 residues. Per germline, CDR1 KGHDR and CDR2 SFDVKD. The CDR3 coding sequence is TGTGCCACCAGTGATTCGACAGACCTTTATGGCTACACCTTC. Residues: CATSDSTDLYGYTF.

The chain combines TRBV12-3 or TRBV12-4 with TRBJ2-1; D is ambiguous. Between the trimmed V and J ends, which lost 3 bases and 14 bases, there was a span of 14 bases. The CDR3 is 12 amino acids. CDR3 residues: CASSFIPTGEFF. Here the CDR3 DNA reads TGTGCCAGCAGTTTTATACCGACTGGGGAGTTCTTC.

The rearrangement uses TRBV7-6 and TRBJ2-7, with 7 positions matching TRBD2. Unmatched junction bases numbered 8, after V lost 5 bases and J lost 10 bases. Germline V gene sequence: CDR1 SGHVS, CDR2 FNYEAQ. This CDR3 has 12 residues. CDR3 sequence reads: CASSPRAGEQYF. As DNA, the CDR3 is TGTGCCAGCAGCCCCCGGGCGGGGGAACAGTACTTC.

The table lists this clonotype with a few counts. This rearrangement joins TRBV6-1 to TRBJ1-6; a possible D gene is TRBD1 (6 bases). V was trimmed by 7 bases and J by 7 bases, leaving 14 bases between them. The CDR3 consists of 14 residues. The germline gives CDR1 MNHNS, CDR2 SASEGT. The DNA of the CDR3 is TGTGCCAGCACCTTGACAGGTGCCAATTCACCCCTCCACTTT. This sequence encodes CASTLTGANSPLHF.

This clonotype came up a few times. The rearrangement uses TRBV9 and TRBJ2-7, with D perhaps given as TRBD1 or TRBD2 (6 bases each). The CDR3 length is 14 residues. The V end was cut by 3 bases, the J end by 6 bases, with 16 bases between. Looked up from germline, CDR1 is SGDLS and CDR2 is YYNGEE. As DNA, the CDR3 is TGTGCCAGCAGCGCTCGACAACAGGGAGGCGAGCAGTACTTC. This translates into CASSARQQGGEQYF.

This clonotype turned up a few times. J is TRBJ1-5 and V is TRBV12-3 or TRBV12-4, with a tentative D call TRBD1 (6 bases). The CDR3 covers 15 residues. Trimming took off 8 bases at V and 7 bases at J, with 21 bases between the two ends. The CDR3 sequence is CASRIEQGSRQPQHF. The CDR3 DNA reads as TGTGCCAGCCGTATCGAACAGGGTAGTAGGCAGCCCCAGCATTTT.

There are a few counts of this clonotype. The chain is built from TRBV15 and TRBJ2-7; 11 bases fit TRBD2. V lost 5 bases and J lost 1; bases outside the gene matches: 4. CDR1 LNHNV and CDR2 YYDKDF come from the germline V gene (reference sequence). The CDR3 length is 15 residues. The CDR3 loop reads CATSGGLAASYEQYF. The CDR3 DNA sequence: TGTGCCACCAGCGGGGGACTAGCGGCATCCTACGAGCAGTACTTC.

The chain employs TRBV5-6 and TRBJ2-2; D perhaps matches TRBD1 (6 bases). The CDR3 spans 15 residues. Trimming shortened V by 3 bases and J by 1 base, and 10 bases separated the two germline ends. Germline values: CDR1 SGHDT, CDR2 YYEEEE. CDR3 bases: TGTGCCAGCAGCTCCTTGGGACAGAACACCGGGGAGCTGTTTTTT. This translates into CASSSLGQNTGELFF.

The chain combines TRBV5-1 with TRBJ2-6; TRBD1 matches at 12 bases. Germline values: CDR1 SGHRS, CDR2 YFSETQ. Trimming at V came to 4 bases and at J to 3 bases, leaving 8 bases not matched to a gene. There are 18 residues in the CDR3. The CDR3 protein is CASSHRGQGADGANVLTF. The CDR3 DNA is TGCGCCAGCAGCCATAGGGGACAGGGGGCTGATGGGGCCAACGTCCTGACTTTC. The variable domain in full, completed from reference TRBV5-1 and TRBJ2-6, reads KAGVTQTPRYLIKTRGQQVTLSCSPISGHRSVSWYQQTPGQGLQFLFEYFSETQRNKGNFPGRFSGRQFSNSRSEMNVSTLELGDSALYLCASSHRGQGADGANVLTFGAGSRLTVL.